The 19 T cell receptor beta chains reported below all come from one sample, sequenced in a study of blood T cells in healthy people across ages. For the second PCR, which ran for 7 to 11 cycles, a sample-barcoded 5' primer and a J-beta primer mix were used. TCRdb ran MiXCR on the 5' RACE reads and lists one entry per CDR3 protein. The table shows 550,000 to 750,000 distinct CDR3 sequences, with 20% to 25% occurring only once. The sample taken for sequencing was blood. Receptors originate from a man between 65 and 85 years old in good health.

This clonotype was counted between two and nine times. The V call is TRBV7-9, the J call TRBJ2-5, with TRBD2 matching 7 bases. The last part of the DNA fits TRBJ2-1 better; the J call may be wrong. Germline V gene lookup returns CDR1 SEHNR and CDR2 FQNEAQ (reference sequence). The CDR3 consists of 15 residues. As DNA, the CDR3 is TGTGCCAGCAGCTTAGAAGGGACCGGGAGGAATGAGCAGTTCTTC. Its translation: CASSLEGTGRNEQFF.

The table lists this clonotype with a few counts. V and J are TRBV5-1 and TRBJ2-1; 7 positions match TRBD1. Near its end, the DNA agrees better with TRBJ2-7, so the J call may be wrong. Germline CDR1 reads SGHRS; CDR2 reads YFSETQ. The CDR3 spans 14 residues. In DNA, the CDR3 is TGCGCCAGCAGCTCTGGACAGGATCCTACGGAGCAGTACTTC. Translating it yields CASSSGQDPTEQYF.

This chain connects TRBV4-1 to TRBJ1-5, with D unclear. With 4 bases removed from V and 3 bases from J, the gap between germline ends came to 7 bases. The CDR3 totals 13 residues. Per germline, CDR1 MGHRA and CDR2 YSYEKL. As DNA, the CDR3 is TGCGCCAGCAGCCCGCAGCTCAATCAGCCCCAGCATTTT. It translates to CASSPQLNQPQHF.

The chain is built from TRBV20-1 and TRBJ2-5; D gene unclear. Germline V CDR1 and CDR2: DFQATT, SNEGSKA (reference sequence). There are 11 residues in the CDR3. CDR3 coding DNA: TGCAGCGCCCCGGCGTTTGAGACCCAGTACTTC. It yields the protein CSAPAFETQYF.

V is TRBV5-1 and J is TRBJ2-1; 10 bases line up with TRBD2. V lost 0 bases and J lost 8; bases outside the gene matches: 20. The CDR3 contains 20 residues. CDR1 is SGHRS and CDR2 is YFSETQ in the germline V gene. The CDR3 DNA reads as TGCGCCAGCAGCTTGGCGAGGGGCTCTAAAAGCGGGAGGGCCTTCGATGAGCAGTTCTTC. Protein: CASSLARGSKSGRAFDEQFF.

This clonotype appeared many times. The gene calls are TRBV6-1 and TRBJ2-3, with D possibly TRBD2 on 5 matching bases. The CDR3 has 13 amino acids. The ends were cut back, 6 bases at V and 0 bases at J, with 7 bases in the middle. CDR1 and CDR2 from the germline V gene are MNHNS and SASEGT. The CDR3: CASRSGSTDTQYF. As DNA, the CDR3 is TGTGCCAGCAGAAGCGGTAGCACAGATACGCAGTATTTT.

The chain recombines TRBV2 with TRBJ2-5; D remains ambiguous. The J call is doubtful: the DNA matches TRBJ2-1 better. Germline V CDR1 and CDR2: SNHLY, FYNNEI. The CDR3 runs to 14 residues. The CDR3 loop is CASSEVMKVNEQFF. CDR3 bases: TGTGCCAGCAGTGAAGTTATGAAGGTCAATGAGCAGTTCTTC.

This clonotype was seen repeatedly, ten times or more. The genes are TRBV18 and TRBJ2-7, with D maybe TRBD1 (6 bases). Germline CDR1 reads KGHSH; CDR2 reads LQKENI. The CDR3 runs 15 residues. The V end was cut by 0 bases, the J end by 3 bases, with 12 bases between. The CDR3 DNA reads as TGTGCCAGCTCACCACCGTATGAAGGGGGCTACGAGCAGTACTTC. This sequence encodes CASSPPYEGGYEQYF.

The chain has TRBV7-2 and TRBJ2-7, with 7 bases fitting TRBD1. Germline CDR1 SGHTA, CDR2 FQGNSA. The V gene end was trimmed by 5 bases and the J gene end by 2 bases; junction bases not matched to a gene: 6. The CDR3 runs to 14 residues. CDR3 protein: CASSTRQGTYEQYF. Here the CDR3 DNA reads TGTGCCAGCAGCACACGACAGGGAACCTACGAGCAGTACTTC.

By sample fraction, this clonotype is medium-sized (0.01 to 0.1%). This chain connects TRBV3-1 to TRBJ2-1; 8 bases match TRBD2. Trimming took 0 bases from V and 6 from J; bases not matched to a gene: 7. Per germline, CDR1 LGHDT and CDR2 YNNKEL (reference sequence). This CDR3 comprises 16 residues. The CDR3 DNA is TGTGCCAGCAGCCAAGACATGGCGGGAGGTGGCAATGAGCAGTTCTTC. Translation gives CASSQDMAGGGNEQFF.

This chain links TRBV7-3 with TRBJ2-3; 10 positions agree with TRBD2. The CDR3 length is 14 residues. Trimming cost V 9 bases and J 4 bases; bases outside gene matches: 7. The germline CDR1 and CDR2 sequences are SGHTA and FQGTGA. The CDR3 sequence is CASSGGTNADTQYF. CDR3 sequence (DNA): TGTGCCAGTAGCGGGGGGACTAATGCAGATACGCAGTATTTT.

J is TRBJ2-3 and V is TRBV20-1; 16 nucleotides match TRBD2. The CDR3 runs 17 residues. Germline values: CDR1 DFQATT, CDR2 SNEGSKA (reference sequence). V shed 5 bases and J 5 bases; nucleotides not matched to a gene: 10. CDR3 region: CSAPGTSGRAAGDTQYF. The CDR3 nucleotides are TGCAGTGCTCCCGGGACTAGCGGGAGGGCAGCTGGAGATACGCAGTATTTT.

This clonotype was recorded many times. V gene TRBV29-1 combines with J gene TRBJ2-7; no reliable D call. CDR1 is SQVTM, CDR2 ANQGSEA, per germline. This CDR3 contains 14 residues. The germline V and J ends were trimmed by 0 bases and 1 base, with 10 bases remaining between them. The CDR3 loop reads CSVEDPVGSYEQYF. CDR3 DNA sequence: TGCAGCGTTGAAGATCCGGTGGGATCCTACGAGCAGTACTTC.

In its sample, this clonotype was seen a few times. V and J are TRBV20-1 and TRBJ2-7, with 7 bases lining up with TRBD1. V shed 6 bases and J 0 bases; nucleotides not matched to a gene: 11. Germline values: CDR1 DFQATT, CDR2 SNEGSKA (reference sequence). The CDR3 length is 15 residues. Here the CDR3 DNA reads TGCAGTGCGGAAAGGGGACAGACGAGCTCCTACGAGCAGTACTTC. This translates into CSAERGQTSSYEQYF.

This clonotype was observed a handful of times. The chain has TRBV4-2 and TRBJ2-3; possible D gene TRBD2, 5 bases. The length of the CDR3 is 15 residues. Germline CDR1 is LGHNA and CDR2 is YNFKEQ. The V gene lost 6 bases and the J gene lost 2 bases, with 15 bases spanning the gap. The CDR3 coding sequence is TGTGCCAGCAGATCAAGCTTGGACTCCACAGATACGCAGTATTTT. Its translation is CASRSSLDSTDTQYF.

The chain combines TRBV12-3 or TRBV12-4 with TRBJ2-5; D gene uncertain. CDR3 length: 12 amino acids. Trimming took 3 bases from V and 4 from J, leaving 6 bases between them. This CDR3 is CASSFFGETQYF. CDR3 nucleotides: TGTGCCAGCAGTTTCTTTGGAGAGACCCAGTACTTC.

This chain uses TRBV20-1 with TRBJ2-5, with TRBD1 as a possible D gene (5 bases). Trimming left V 5 bases short and J 3 bases short, with 13 bases between. From germline, CDR1 is DFQATT and CDR2 SNEGSKA (reference sequence). This CDR3 has 13 amino acids. As DNA, the CDR3 is TGCAGTGCTCTTACAGGAGCCGAAGAGACCCAGTACTTC. Amino acid sequence: CSALTGAEETQYF.

Ten or more counts support this clonotype. The V call is TRBV9, the J call TRBJ2-7, with D hard to call. The CDR3 spans 12 residues. Germline V gives CDR1 SGDLS, CDR2 YYNGEE. Trimming took 4 bases from V and 2 from J, leaving 7 bases between them. This chain's CDR3 is CASSPSTYEQYF. The CDR3 DNA follows: TGTGCCAGCAGCCCCAGCACCTACGAGCAGTACTTC.

V gene TRBV6-5 combines with J gene TRBJ1-2; 7 positions match TRBD1. Trimming at V came to 4 bases and at J to 7 bases, leaving 9 bases not matched to a gene. Germline V gives CDR1 MNHEY, CDR2 SVGAGI. CDR3 length equals 14 residues. This CDR3 is CASSSQGGAGGYTF. CDR3 coding DNA: TGTGCCAGCAGTTCCCAGGGGGGGGCGGGTGGCTACACCTTC.